These T cell receptor beta chains were read from a single sample in a study of CD8+CD57+ T cells in acquired aplastic anemia. Using its own MiXCR run on the reads, TCRdb lists one record per CDR3 protein. The sample has a few hundred thousand distinct CDR3 sequences, roughly 82% seen once. Sample: sorted CD4+, CD8+, or CD8+CD57+ T cells (not recorded which) from PBMCs. These receptors were taken from a human donor with aplastic anemia. Each CDR3 is given with its conserved first and last residue. The D gene is left open where the match is weak. Clone size appears in some rows only: once, few, many, or a class for an expanded clone.

J: TRBJ1-1; D: NA; V: TRBV7-2; size: NA; CDR3: CASSLKQGYLPYTFF; DNA: TGTGCCAGCAGCTTAAAACAGGGTTATCTCCCCTACACCTTCTTT
J: TRBJ2-7; D: NA; V: TRBV2; size: NA; CDR3: CASSQAGRTQEQYF; DNA: TGTGCCAGCAGCCAAGCGGGTCGGACTCAGGAGCAGTATTTC
J: TRBJ1-2; D: NA; V: TRBV6-1; size: NA; CDR3: CASSGGDRQDGYTF; DNA: TGTGCCAGCAGCGGGGGGGACCGACAGGATGGCTACACCTTC
J: TRBJ2-7; D: TRBD1; V: TRBV7-9; size: NA; CDR3: CATGGDRGYEQYF; DNA: TGTGCCACCGGGGGGGACAGGGGATACGAGCAGTACTTC
J: TRBJ2-3; D: NA; V: TRBV7-9; size: NA; CDR3: CASSLQRGARVKYYF; DNA: TGTGCCAGCAGCCTACAAAGGGGGGCCCGGGTCAAGTATTATTTT
J: TRBJ2-1; D: NA; V: TRBV11-1; size: NA; CDR3: CASSLASGGYAEPFF; DNA: TGTGCCAGCAGCTTAGCTAGCGGAGGCTACGCTGAGCCGTTCTTC
J: TRBJ2-3; D: NA; V: TRBV7-9; size: NA; CDR3: CASSVPSADADTQYF; DNA: TGTGCCAGCAGCGTTCCTAGCGCAGACGCAGATACGCAGTATTTT
J: TRBJ1-1; D: NA; V: TRBV7-9; size: few; CDR3: CASSFQRSGGSEDFF; DNA: TGTGCCAGCAGCTTTCAAAGAAGCGGGGGGAGCGAAGATTTCTTT
J: TRBJ2-4; D: NA; V: TRBV7-8; size: NA; CDR3: CASGLAGGPQTF; DNA: TGTGCCAGCGGCTTAGCTGGGGGTCCCCAGACGTTC
J: TRBJ2-3; D: NA; V: TRBV2; size: NA; CDR3: CASSDADSHETQYF; DNA: TGTGCCAGCAGTGATGCGGATAGTCACGAGACCCAGTATTTT
J: TRBJ1-2; D: NA; V: TRBV7-2; size: NA; CDR3: CASSLGPAHYGYYF; DNA: TGTGCCAGCAGCCTAGGACCTGCTCACTATGGCTACTACTTC
J: TRBJ1-2; D: TRBD1; V: TRBV6-5; size: many; CDR3: CASSPFPGTASYYGYTF; DNA: TGTGCCAGCAGCCCTTTCCCCGGGACAGCTAGTTACTATGGCTACACCTTC
J: TRBJ2-7; D: NA; V: TRBV10-1; size: once; CDR3: CASSQTQGTYEQYF; DNA: TGTGCCAGCAGCCAGACGCAGGGTACCTACGAGCAGTACTTC
J: TRBJ1-5; D: NA; V: TRBV7-8; size: NA; CDR3: CASSLGGGPDTPHHF; DNA: TGTGCCAGCAGCTTAGGGGGCGGTCCCGATACGCCCCATCATTTT
J: TRBJ2-1; D: NA; V: TRBV24-1; size: NA; CDR3: CATSEGQSNEQFF; DNA: TGTGCCACCAGTGAAGGACAGTCGAATGAGCAGTTCTTC
J: TRBJ1-1; D: NA; V: TRBV19; size: NA; CDR3: CASRGTVYTEAFF; DNA: TGTGCCAGTAGAGGGACGGTTTACACTGAAGCTTTCTTT
J: TRBJ1-6; D: NA; V: TRBV9; size: NA; CDR3: CASSVGGQNTDPHF; DNA: TGTGCCAGCAGTGTAGGCGGACAGAATACAGATCCGCACTTT
J: TRBJ2-1; D: TRBD2; V: TRBV6-4; size: many; CDR3: CASSDSTSGSNEQFF; DNA: TGTGCCAGCAGTGACTCGACTAGCGGGAGCAATGAGCAGTTCTTC
J: TRBJ2-3; D: TRBD2; V: TRBV7-8; size: once; CDR3: CASSVAGGDDKYF; DNA: TGTGCCAGCAGCGTAGCGGGAGGAGACGATAAGTATTTT
J: TRBJ2-1; D: NA; V: TRBV7-9; size: once; CDR3: CASSLTHWRYYHRQFF; DNA: TGTGCCAGCAGCTTAACGCACTGGCGGTACTACCATCGACAGTTCTTC
J: TRBJ2-4; D: NA; V: TRBV10-3; size: NA; CDR3: CAISESGGRYAQYF; DNA: TGTGCCATCAGTGAGTCTGGCGGTCGCTACGCGCAGTACTTC
J: TRBJ2-3; D: TRBD1; V: TRBV9; size: NA; CDR3: CASSASQGGTDTQYF; DNA: TGTGCCAGCAGCGCCTCCCAGGGGGGCACAGATACGCAGTATTTT
J: TRBJ1-3; D: NA; V: TRBV7-3; size: NA; CDR3: CASSSRGEADTQNIYF; DNA: TGTGCCAGCAGCTCCCGGGGGGAGGCAGATACGCAGAACATATATTTT
J: TRBJ2-5; D: NA; V: TRBV11-3; size: once; CDR3: CASSLGPGGGQETQYF; DNA: TGTGCCAGCAGCTTGGGACCAGGGGGAGGGCAAGAGACCCAGTACTTC
J: TRBJ2-1; D: TRBD2; V: TRBV5-1; size: NA; CDR3: CASTHSGGLYNEQFF; DNA: TGCGCCAGCACCCATAGCGGGGGACTTTACAATGAGCAGTTCTTC
J: TRBJ2-5; D: NA; V: TRBV7-9; size: NA; CDR3: CASSLQGFGNTIYYF; DNA: TGTGCCAGCAGCTTGCAGGGCTTCGGAAACACCATATATTACTTC
J: TRBJ2-4; D: NA; V: TRBV7-9; size: NA; CDR3: CASSPPEERHSW; DNA: TGTGCCAGCAGCCCACCTGAGGAGCGTCACTCCTGG
J: TRBJ2-3; D: NA; V: TRBV7-3; size: NA; CDR3: CASTIAANPDTQYF; DNA: TGTGCCAGCACCATAGCGGCCAATCCCGATACGCAGTATTTT
J: TRBJ2-1; D: TRBD2; V: TRBV5-4; size: NA; CDR3: CVSSFTSGSYNERFF; DNA: TGTGTCAGCAGCTTTACTAGCGGGAGTTACAATGAGCGGTTCTTC
J: TRBJ1-1; D: NA; V: TRBV7-9; size: many; CDR3: CASSGAAGNTEAFF; DNA: TGTGCCAGCAGCGGCGCAGCGGGGAACACTGAAGCTTTCTTT
J: TRBJ2-1; D: NA; V: TRBV7-2; size: once; CDR3: CASSLQRGGVGDGQFF; DNA: TGTGCCAGCAGCTTGCAGAGGGGCGGGGTCGGCGATGGGCAGTTCTTC
J: TRBJ2-3; D: NA; V: TRBV9; size: once; CDR3: CASSDGGTDKTDF; DNA: TGTGCCAGCAGCGACGGGGGCACAGATAAGACCGATTTT
J: TRBJ2-3; D: NA; V: TRBV7-9; size: NA; CDR3: CASSFQGGRDSQYF; DNA: TGTGCCAGCAGCTTTCAGGGAGGTCGCGATAGCCAGTATTTT
J: TRBJ2-1; D: NA; V: TRBV4-2; size: many; CDR3: CASSQDIGAGEQFF; DNA: TGTGCCAGCAGCCAAGATATCGGGGCTGGTGAGCAGTTCTTC
J: TRBJ1-1; D: NA; V: TRBV7-9; size: NA; CDR3: CASSVEDNPLEQYEAFF; DNA: TGTGCCAGCAGCGTAGAAGACAATCCCCTCGAGCAGTATGAAGCTTTCTTT
J: TRBJ1-1; D: NA; V: TRBV7-2; size: NA; CDR3: CASSVGSDAHYFAFF; DNA: TGTGCCAGCAGCGTAGGGTCAGATGCGCACTATTTTGCTTTCTTT
J: TRBJ2-1; D: NA; V: TRBV11-2; size: once; CDR3: CASSPIPTSYNEQFF; DNA: TGTGCCAGCAGCCCAATCCCAACCTCCTACAATGAGCAGTTCTTC
J: TRBJ1-2; D: NA; V: TRBV7-8; size: NA; CDR3: CASSLEGGPDTYDYTF; DNA: TGTGCCAGCAGCTTAGAGGGAGGCCCCGATACGTATGACTACACCTTC
J: TRBJ2-5; D: NA; V: TRBV24-1; size: NA; CDR3: CATSGVGETQYF; DNA: TGTGCCACCAGTGGGGTTGGGGAGACCCAGTACTTC
J: TRBJ1-5; D: NA; V: TRBV7-9; size: NA; CDR3: CASSWERSDESEEF; DNA: TGTGCCAGCAGCTGGGAAAGAAGCGATGAGAGCGAGGAGTTT
J: TRBJ1-1; D: TRBD1; V: TRBV24-1; size: few; CDR3: CAISGADRENTEAFF; DNA: TGTGCCATCAGTGGGGCCGACAGGGAGAACACTGAAGCTTTCTTT
J: TRBJ2-3; D: TRBD2; V: TRBV7-2; size: NA; CDR3: CASSYSALAAGDTQYF; DNA: TGTGCCAGCAGTTACTCGGCCCTAGCGGCCGGAGATACGCAGTATTTT
J: TRBJ1-2; D: NA; V: TRBV20-1; size: NA; CDR3: CSAEPQGDYGYTF; DNA: TGCAGTGCCGAACCACAGGGAGACTATGGCTACACCTTC
J: TRBJ2-3; D: NA; V: TRBV7-8; size: NA; CDR3: CASSLPGDRNTQYF; DNA: TGTGCCAGCAGCTTACCGGGAGACCGCAATACGCAGTATTTT
J: TRBJ2-7; D: NA; V: TRBV7-3; size: NA; CDR3: CASGDRGPDYQYYF; DNA: TGTGCCAGCGGGGACCGGGGCCCAGATTACCAGTATTATTTC
J: TRBJ2-1; D: TRBD2; V: TRBV9; size: NA; CDR3: CASSVAGESHYFEFF; DNA: TGTGCCAGTAGCGTAGCGGGAGAATCCCACTATTTTGAGTTCTTC
J: TRBJ2-3; D: TRBD2; V: TRBV5-1; size: few; CDR3: CASSFTSAKRQYF; DNA: TGTGCCAGCAGCTTTACTAGCGCAAAGAGGCAGTATTTT
J: TRBJ1-2; D: NA; V: TRBV11-1; size: NA; CDR3: CASSLQRSHYGYTF; DNA: TGTGCCAGCAGCCTTCAAAGAAGCCACTATGGCTACACCTTC
J: TRBJ2-1; D: NA; V: TRBV7-9; size: NA; CDR3: CASSLSGGADTQHFF; DNA: TGTGCCAGCAGCTTATCGGGCGGCGCCGATACGCAGCATTTCTTC
J: TRBJ2-7; D: NA; V: TRBV25-1; size: NA; CDR3: CASSESGTRQYEQYF; DNA: TGTGCCAGCAGTGAATCCGGGACGCGCCAATACGAGCAGTACTTC
J: TRBJ1-1; D: NA; V: TRBV15; size: NA; CDR3: CASSLGGGQQAEAFF; DNA: TGTGCCAGCAGCTTAGGCGGCGGACAACAAGCCGAAGCCTTCTTT
J: TRBJ2-2; D: NA; V: TRBV11-3; size: NA; CDR3: CASSPDLRENTGELFF; DNA: TGTGCCAGCAGCCCAGATCTGCGGGAGAACACCGGGGAGCTGTTTTTT
J: TRBJ2-3; D: NA; V: TRBV9; size: NA; CDR3: CASSTGTMHDKQYF; DNA: TGTGCCAGCAGCACCGGGACCATGCACGATAAGCAGTATTTT
J: TRBJ2-3; D: NA; V: TRBV14; size: NA; CDR3: CASGHGGNYTQYF; DNA: TGTGCCAGCGGGCACGGCGGCAACTATACCCAGTATTTT